Described below is a single TCR beta chain sequence and its context. The antigen remains undetermined. The data were taken from a study of cytomegalovirus exposure and HLA in healthy donors. Study-level results: V- and J-gene trimming in TCR beta was tied to a missense DCLRE1C variant by an analysis performed later. Available immune exposure information was restricted to CMV serostatus only. Excluded: some indistinguishable V segments such as TRBV6-2 and TRBV6-3.

V gave up 5 bases and J gave up 6 bases, with 16 bases separating them. Germline V lookup: CDR1 SGHAT, CDR2 FQNNGV. The CDR3 consists of 14 residues. PCR employed 60 Vbeta and 13 Jbeta primers. As originally analysed: An analysis that came later counted around 80 million unique TCR beta chains, about 10 million shared. Using immunoSEQ multiplex PCR, the repertoire was profiled, and TCRdb retains in-frame clones only, with some absent. V and J calls and clone size are given by that table; D and trimming were obtained from the DNA. This sample contains about 130,000 clones. V usage is TRBV11-2 and J usage is TRBJ1-1, with D perhaps TRBD1 (5 bases). The material sequenced was PBMCs. The clonotype was recovered from a woman aged 40-49 years in good health and CMV-seropositive. The CDR3 DNA is TGTGCCAGCAGCCCCAGAGGTCGGGACTCTGAAGCTTTCTTT. The encoded protein is CASSPRGRDSEAFF.